This TCR beta chain came from a study of tumor-infiltrating lymphocytes in primary liver carcinoma. A remark on this clonotype: One junction end does not reproduce the germline sequence, and a read error may be involved.

The source material, 20-30 mg of unsorted bulk tissue, was used to co-extract RNA and DNA. Germline CDR1 and CDR2: MNHNS and SASEGT. This CDR3 contains 19 residues. The researchers produced TCR beta cDNA from roughly 500 ng total RNA with a constant-region primer. Slightly modified ARM-PCR with three nested multiplex PCR rounds yielded TCR beta libraries. PCR rounds one and two used TRBV1-TRBV30 forward primers with a C-beta reverse primer for about 9 cycles each. Using its own MiXCR run on the multiplex PCR reads, TCRdb lists one record per CDR3 protein. Of approximately 30,000 distinct CDR3 sequences in the sample, around 66% were seen once.

V is TRBV6-1 and J is TRBJ2-2; D may correspond to TRBD1 or TRBD2 (6 bases each). The sequence was collected from a woman under 40 with primary liver carcinoma and hepatitis B virus infection. Sequencing was done on a sample of liver tumor tissue from sampling region 3. Subset noted: tumor region T3, left-lateral pole. The CDR3 sequence is CAYSVTLPGGAANTGEVFF. CDR3 nucleotide sequence: TGTGCCTACAGTGTAACCCTTCCCGGGGGCGCCGCGAACACCGGGGAGGTGTTTTTT.